A selection of T cell receptor beta chains follows, all from one sample in a study of CD8+ T cells in alopecia areata. Assay: immunoSEQ multiplex PCR; the TCRdb copy retains only in-frame clones and omits some. The sample records approximately 180,000 clones, around three fifths being singletons. The input for sequencing was CD4+ T cells sorted from blood, taken between weeks 47 and 50, from a patient treated with tofacitinib. These receptors came from a human donor with alopecia areata. Each CDR3 is given with its conserved first and last residue. The D gene is left open where the match is weak. Expanded clones get a size class; other rows say once, few or many, or leave the size out.

D: -
V: TRBV5-4
size: few
J: TRBJ2-6
CDR3: CASSPEGGPSSGANVLTF
DNA: TGTGCCAGCAGCCCCGAGGGGGGGCCTAGCTCTGGGGCCAACGTCCTGACTTTC

D: -
V: TRBV5-1
size: -
J: TRBJ1-1
CDR3: CASAAGTRPEAFF
DNA: TGCGCCAGCGCCGCGGGGACTAGGCCCGAAGCTTTCTTT

D: TRBD1
V: TRBV30
size: -
J: TRBJ2-7
CDR3: CAWSPQGAYEQYF
DNA: TGTGCCTGGAGTCCCCAGGGGGCGTACGAGCAGTACTTC

D: -
V: TRBV5-6
size: -
J: TRBJ2-3
CDR3: CASTNWGGGDTQYF
DNA: TGTGCCAGCACCAATTGGGGGGGCGGAGATACGCAGTATTTT

D: -
V: TRBV18
size: once
J: TRBJ2-3
CDR3: CASSLTALLGTDTQYF
DNA: TGTGCCAGCTCACTGACAGCGTTACTGGGTACAGATACGCAGTATTTT

D: TRBD1
V: TRBV30
size: -
J: TRBJ1-4
CDR3: CAWSGTGREKLFF
DNA: TGTGCCTGGAGTGGGACAGGGAGAGAAAAACTGTTTTTT

D: -
V: TRBV6-1
size: few
J: TRBJ2-5
CDR3: CASSGTWGLSETQYF
DNA: TGTGCCAGCAGTGGGACGTGGGGACTTTCCGAGACCCAGTACTTC

D: TRBD1
V: TRBV19
size: few
J: TRBJ1-5
CDR3: CASRPDRGLYSNQPQHF
DNA: TGTGCCAGTAGACCTGACAGGGGGCTATATAGCAATCAGCCCCAGCATTTT

D: -
V: TRBV29-1
size: -
J: TRBJ2-7
CDR3: CSVPGVTTYEQYF
DNA: TGCAGCGTTCCGGGGGTGACAACCTACGAGCAGTACTTC

D: -
V: TRBV4-3
size: once
J: TRBJ2-2
CDR3: CASSQEGPATGELFF
DNA: TGCGCCAGCAGCCAAGAGGGGCCGGCAACCGGGGAGCTGTTTTTT

D: TRBD1
V: TRBV29-1
size: few
J: TRBJ2-7
CDR3: CSVEQGDTYAQYF
DNA: TGCAGCGTTGAACAGGGGGACACCTACGCGCAGTACTTC

D: -
V: TRBV6-1
size: -
J: TRBJ1-6
CDR3: CASSETNYSGRYNSPLHF
DNA: TGTGCCAGCAGTGAAACCAACTACAGCGGTCGGTATAATTCACCCCTCCACTTT